These T cell receptor beta chains were read from a single sample in a study of blood T cell repertoires in COVID-19. Using immunoSEQ multiplex PCR, the repertoire was profiled, and TCRdb retains in-frame clones only, with some absent. This sample has 87,000 or so clones, with over 75% found just once. The sequenced material came from peripheral blood. Every receptor here comes from a woman between 70 and 85 years old with acute or convalescent COVID-19. The CDR3 runs from the conserved cysteine through the conserved F or W. Fields, in order: D gene, clone size, J gene, V gene, CDR3 protein, CDR3 DNA. D genes are given only for firm matches. Expanded clones are given a class, and other clones once, few, many or no size at all.

>TRBD1|.|TRBJ2-3|TRBV2
CASSLTGLGDTQYF
TGTGCCAGCAGTTTGACAGGGCTAGGGGATACGCAGTATTTT
>TRBD2|.|TRBJ2-7|TRBV5-1
CASSLGLAGDISYEQYF
TGCGCCAGCAGCTTGGGACTAGCGGGGGATATCTCCTACGAGCAGTACTTC
>.|.|TRBJ1-3|TRBV7-9
CASSLQAGSGNTIYF
TGTGCCAGCAGCTTACAGGCGGGGAGCGGAAACACCATATATTTT
>.|.|TRBJ1-1|TRBV10-3
CAISWNTEAFF
TGTGCCATCAGCTGGAACACTGAAGCTTTCTTT
>TRBD2|.|TRBJ2-7|TRBV7-9
CASRISGLASEQYF
TGTGCCAGCAGGATTTCGGGACTAGCGTCCGAGCAGTACTTC
>TRBD1|.|TRBJ1-1|TRBV28
CASSPTGKAFF
TGTGCCAGCAGTCCGACAGGGAAGGCTTTCTTT
>.|.|TRBJ1-2|TRBV30
CAWSLGVGGYGYTF
TGTGCCTGGAGTCTCGGGGTCGGAGGCTATGGCTACACCTTC
>.|.|TRBJ2-3|TRBV6-5
CASSKRGSTDTQYF
TGTGCCAGCAGTAAACGCGGGTCCACAGATACGCAGTATTTT
>.|once|TRBJ2-7|TRBV19
CASSIQAGYPYEQYF
TGTGCCAGTAGTATTCAAGCAGGTTACCCCTACGAGCAGTACTTC
>.|.|TRBJ2-5|TRBV12-3/TRBV12-4
CASSFDRAETQYF
TGTGCCAGCAGTTTCGACCGAGCGGAGACCCAGTACTTC
>.|.|TRBJ1-4|TRBV5-1
CASSLGLTNEKLFF
TGCGCCAGCAGCTTGGGACTCACTAATGAAAAACTGTTTTTT